The clone carrying this T cell receptor (beta chain) appeared many times. Individual cDNA molecules were tagged with unique molecular identifiers. TCRdb re-derived calls from the 5' RACE reads in MiXCR, one entry per CDR3 protein. The sample includes about 76,000 distinct CDR3 sequences, 11% of them seen just once. The data were taken from a study of early T cells in non-severe SARS-CoV-2 infection. In the study overall: The input, bulk RNA from unsorted whole blood, was sequenced, and chains were unpaired.

The ends were cut back, 0 bases at V and 4 bases at J, with 10 bases in the middle. The CDR3 contains 14 residues. Germline loops: CDR1 LGHDT, CDR2 YNNKEL (reference sequence). This sequence joins TRBV3-1 and TRBJ2-7; the D is unclear. Sequenced material: whole blood. This sequence originates from an adult who was a healthcare worker with PCR-confirmed SARS-CoV-2 infection or an uninfected control (not recorded which). CDR3 coding DNA: TGTGCCAGCAGCCAAGATGGGGAAGTATACGAGCAGTACTTC. Protein sequence: CASSQDGEVYEQYF.